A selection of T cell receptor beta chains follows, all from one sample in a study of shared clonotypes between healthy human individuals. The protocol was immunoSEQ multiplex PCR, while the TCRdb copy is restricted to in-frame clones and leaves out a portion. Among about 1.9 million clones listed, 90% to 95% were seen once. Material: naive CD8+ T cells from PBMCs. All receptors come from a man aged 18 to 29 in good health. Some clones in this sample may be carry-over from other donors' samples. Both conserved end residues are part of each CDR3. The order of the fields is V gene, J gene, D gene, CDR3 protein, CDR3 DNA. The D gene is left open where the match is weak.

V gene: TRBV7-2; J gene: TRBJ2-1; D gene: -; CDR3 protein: CASSLQGSSGSNEQFF; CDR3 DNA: TGTGCCAGCAGCTTACAGGGTAGCTCGGGTAGCAATGAGCAGTTCTTC
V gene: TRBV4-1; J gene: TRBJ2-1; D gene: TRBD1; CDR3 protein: CASSQGWTGGKNEQFF; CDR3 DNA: TGCGCCAGCAGCCAAGGATGGACAGGGGGCAAGAATGAGCAGTTCTTC
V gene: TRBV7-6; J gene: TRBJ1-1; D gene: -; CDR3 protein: CASSPGYLNTEAFF; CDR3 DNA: TGTGCCAGCAGCCCGGGATATTTGAACACTGAAGCTTTCTTT
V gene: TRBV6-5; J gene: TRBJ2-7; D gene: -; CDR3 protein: CASSYTMDGSEFEQYF; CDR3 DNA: TGTGCCAGCAGTTACACGATGGACGGGTCGGAATTCGAGCAGTACTTC
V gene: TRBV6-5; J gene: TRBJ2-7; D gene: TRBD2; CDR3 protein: CASSYGRGNEQYF; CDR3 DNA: TGTGCCAGCAGTTACGGGCGGGGGAACGAGCAGTACTTC
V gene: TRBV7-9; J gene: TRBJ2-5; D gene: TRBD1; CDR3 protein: CASSPRGKGQETQYF; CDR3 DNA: TGTGCCAGCAGCCCCAGGGGGAAAGGGCAAGAGACCCAGTACTTC
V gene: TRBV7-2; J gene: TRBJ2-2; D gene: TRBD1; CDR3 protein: CASSPGGGELFF; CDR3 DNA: TGTGCCAGCAGCCCAGGGGGAGGGGAGCTGTTTTTT
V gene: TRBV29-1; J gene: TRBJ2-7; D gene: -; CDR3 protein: CSVWFDSLYEQYF; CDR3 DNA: TGCAGCGTGTGGTTCGACAGTCTCTACGAGCAGTACTTC
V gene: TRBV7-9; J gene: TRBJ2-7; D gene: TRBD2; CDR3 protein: CASSLALAGPKLTYEQYF; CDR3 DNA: TGTGCCAGCAGCTTAGCCCTAGCGGGACCTAAACTGACCTACGAGCAGTACTTC
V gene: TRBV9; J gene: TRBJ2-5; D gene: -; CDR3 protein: CASSGGGRETQYF; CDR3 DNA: TGTGCCAGCAGCGGTGGGGGCCGGGAGACCCAGTACTTC